The 13 T cell receptor beta chains below were found in one sample sequenced in a study of T cells in localized non-small cell lung cancer. The table came from immunoSEQ multiplex PCR; TCRdb's copy has only in-frame clones and leaves some out. The top ten clones hold about 4% of a sample with approximately 100,000 clones, roughly 93% of them seen once. The source was PBMCs, collected before any cancer treatment. These receptors came from a woman aged 35 to 75 with stage II squamous cell lung carcinoma.

J is TRBJ2-5 and V is TRBV7-6, with D unresolved. CDR3 length equals 12 residues. Germline CDR1 reads SGHVS; CDR2 reads FNYEAQ. Trimming left V 10 bases short and J 4 bases short, with 13 bases between. CDR3: CATGWCGETQYF. The CDR3, as DNA: TGTGCCACCGGGTGGTGCGGAGAGACCCAGTACTTC.

The genes are TRBV11-2 and TRBJ1-2; D gene unclear. Germline values: CDR1 SGHAT, CDR2 FQNNGV. V dropped 1 base and J dropped 1 base, with 4 bases sitting between them. This CDR3 comprises 13 residues. The CDR3 bases are TGTGCCAGCAGCTTAGGGGGTAACTATGGCTACACCTTC. Its translation: CASSLGGNYGYTF. Using reference TRBV11-2 and TRBJ1-2 for the parts outside the CDR3, the full variable domain is EAGVAQSPRYKIIEKRQSVAFWCNPISGHATLYWYQQILGQGPKLLIQFQNNGVVDDSQLPKDRFSAERLKGVDSTLKIQPAKLEDSAVYLCASSLGGNYGYTFGSGTRLTVV.

The chain combines TRBV6-1 with TRBJ1-2; D is undetermined. Germline-derived CDR1 and CDR2 are MNHNS and SASEGT. CDR3 length: 12 amino acids. V was clipped by 6 bases and J by 3 bases, with 8 bases between them. The CDR3 sequence is CASRGLDYGYTF. CDR3 sequence (DNA): TGTGCCAGCAGGGGTTTAGACTATGGCTACACCTTC.

The rearrangement uses TRBV7-9 and TRBJ1-2; D is unclear. This CDR3 has 13 residues. Trimming removed 5 bases from V and 7 bases from J, with 14 bases in between. Germline CDR1 and CDR2: SEHNR and FQNEAQ (reference sequence). The CDR3 DNA reads TGTGCCAGCAGCCCCCTTGAGGCGGGTGGCTACACCTTC. This translates into CASSPLEAGGYTF.

The V call is TRBV2, the J call TRBJ1-2; TRBD1 matches 8 bases. Per the germline V gene, CDR1 is SNHLY and CDR2 is FYNNEI. V lost 3 bases to trimming and J lost 7 bases; unmatched junction nucleotides: 4. CDR3 size: 13 residues. The DNA of the CDR3 is TGTGCCAGCAGTGATCAGGGGGCGGGTGGCTACACCTTC. This encodes CASSDQGAGGYTF.

The V gene is TRBV30, the J gene TRBJ2-7, with D unresolved. Deletions cut 3 bases from V and 1 base from J, with 13 bases between. In germline, CDR1 is GTSNPN, CDR2 SVGIG (reference sequence). This CDR3 has 14 residues. CDR3 sequence (DNA): TGTGCCTGGAGGTCGGGCGAAGGGTCCTACGAGCAGTACTTC. Its translation: CAWRSGEGSYEQYF.

This clone was picked up one time. The chain couples TRBV30 to TRBJ1-5; tentatively, D is TRBD1 (6 bases). Germline CDR1 reads GTSNPN; CDR2 reads SVGIG (reference sequence). The length of the CDR3 is 15 residues. Trimming removed 2 bases from V and 4 bases from J, with 15 bases in between. This chain's CDR3 is CAWSPPGTGNQPQHF. DNA of the CDR3: TGTGCCTGGAGTCCCCCAGGAACAGGGAATCAGCCCCAGCATTTT.

The chain combines TRBV5-5 with TRBJ1-5, with D uncertain. The CDR3 sequence is 14 residues long. CDR1 and CDR2 (germline): SGHKS, YYEKEE (reference sequence). The V end was cut by 0 bases, the J end by 5 bases, with 9 bases between. As DNA, the CDR3 is TGTGCCAGCAGCTTGGCCGCAGGCGATCAGCCCCAGCATTTT. Translating gives CASSLAAGDQPQHF.

The table lists this clone with a count of one. The rearrangement links TRBV5-1 to TRBJ2-5, with 11 nucleotides matching TRBD2. The CDR3 consists of 17 residues. Trimming took 0 bases from V and 4 from J; bases not matched to a gene: 8. Germline V gene lookup returns CDR1 SGHRS and CDR2 YFSETQ. The CDR3 DNA reads as TGCGCCAGCAGCTTGGGACTAGCGGGACCCCTCGGAGAGACCCAGTACTTC. It yields the protein CASSLGLAGPLGETQYF.

The chain uses TRBV14 and TRBJ1-2; tentatively, D is TRBD1 (6 bases). Germline CDR1 and CDR2: SGHDN and FVKESK. The CDR3 spans 15 residues. With 2 bases removed from V and 4 bases from J, the gap between germline ends came to 14 bases. The DNA for the CDR3 is TGTGCCAGCAGCCAATTTACAGGGCATAGCTATGGCTACACCTTC. Its translation: CASSQFTGHSYGYTF.

The rearrangement links TRBV5-1 to TRBJ2-5, with 7 positions matching TRBD2. The V segment lost 0 bases and the J segment 5 bases; nucleotides outside the gene matches: 7. The CDR3 is 15 residues long. Germline CDR1 is SGHRS and CDR2 is YFSETQ. CDR3 in amino acids: CASSLVGGGPETQYF. CDR3 nucleotide sequence: TGCGCCAGCAGCTTGGTGGGGGGAGGGCCGGAGACCCAGTACTTC.

The chain recombines TRBV11-2 with TRBJ2-7; perhaps TRBD1 as D (6 bases). Per germline, CDR1 SGHAT and CDR2 FQNNGV. CDR3 size: 14 residues. The V end lost 4 bases, the J end lost 3 bases, and 13 bases lay between the germline ends. The CDR3 sequence is CASSSSYRVYEQYF. The CDR3 DNA sequence: TGTGCCAGCAGCTCAAGCTACAGGGTCTACGAGCAGTACTTC.

The rearrangement uses TRBV4-1 and TRBJ2-7; 8 nucleotides match TRBD1. The trim removed 4 bases at V and 7 bases at J, leaving 12 bases unmatched. The CDR3 has 15 residues. The germline gives CDR1 MGHRA, CDR2 YSYEKL. As DNA, the CDR3 is TGCGCCAGCAGCCGAGGACAGGGAAAAGTTGTGGAGCAGTACTTC. This sequence encodes CASSRGQGKVVEQYF.